This is a list of T cell receptor beta chains from one sample in a study of T cell responses to AZD1222 COVID-19 vaccine. Generated by immunoSEQ multiplex PCR, the TCRdb table keeps only in-frame clones and is missing some. The table has roughly 53,000 clones, 65% to 85% seen once. Source: peripheral blood, taken on day 0 of AZD1222 vaccination. The receptor source for this set is an adult in good health. The CDR3 runs from the conserved cysteine through the conserved F or W. Each record gives: V gene, D gene, clone size, J gene, CDR3 DNA, CDR3 protein. A D gene is named only where the DNA matches it firmly. The size entry is marked missing in some rows and otherwise reads once, few, many or a size class.

TRBV28	NA	NA	TRBJ1-2	TGTGCCAGCAGCGCGGGACACCGCTATGGCTACACCTTC	CASSAGHRYGYTF
TRBV7-2	NA	NA	TRBJ2-7	TGTGCCAGCAGCCCGGGACGTCGGGAGGAGCAGTACTTC	CASSPGRREEQYF
TRBV9	TRBD1	few	TRBJ1-6	TGTGCCAGCAGCGCCGAGCGGCAGGGGGATTCACCCCTCCACTTT	CASSAERQGDSPLHF
TRBV6-5	TRBD1	NA	TRBJ1-1	TGTGCCAGCAGTCGGGACAGATACACTGAAGCTTTCTTT	CASSRDRYTEAFF
TRBV27	NA	NA	TRBJ1-5	TGTGCCAGCAGCGAGGGGTATGGCAATCAGCCCCAGCATTTT	CASSEGYGNQPQHF
TRBV2	NA	NA	TRBJ1-5	TGTGCCAGCGCCGTTTTTAGCAATCAGCCCCAGCATTTT	CASAVFSNQPQHF
TRBV7-2	NA	NA	TRBJ1-3	TGTGCCAGCAGCCCCGACCCGGGGGGCACCATATATTTT	CASSPDPGGTIYF
TRBV18	NA	NA	TRBJ1-1	TGTGCCAGCTCAAGACCGTCAGGGCCAAACACTGAAGCTTTCTTT	CASSRPSGPNTEAFF
TRBV6-5	NA	NA	TRBJ1-1	TGTGCCAGCAAGGCCGACGAACAAAGGAACACTGAAGCTTTCTTT	CASKADEQRNTEAFF
TRBV25-1	NA	NA	TRBJ2-2	TGTGCCAGCAGTGATCTTAGCGGTGGCGGGGAGCTGTTTTTT	CASSDLSGGGELFF
TRBV7-9	NA	NA	TRBJ1-1	TGTGCCAGCAGCTTAGCGGAACTGAACACTGAAGCTTTCTTT	CASSLAELNTEAFF
TRBV3-1/TRBV3-2	NA	NA	TRBJ2-1	TGTGCCAGCAGCCAAGAGCGGGTACTAGGAGATGAGCAGTTCTTC	CASSQERVLGDEQFF
TRBV7-9	TRBD2	NA	TRBJ2-1	TGTGCCAGCAGCTTCCTTTTAGCGGGAGGCAATGAGCAGTTCTTC	CASSFLLAGGNEQFF
TRBV20-1	NA	NA	TRBJ2-5	TGCAGTGCTAGAGGGCAAGAGACCCAGTACTTC	CSARGQETQYF
TRBV29-1	NA	NA	TRBJ2-5	TGCAGCGTTGATATCGCGGGGCAGGGGGAGACCCAGTACTTC	CSVDIAGQGETQYF
TRBV27	NA	NA	TRBJ2-7	TGTGCCAGCAGTTTAAGCTCTACGGACGCCTTCGAGCAGTACTTC	CASSLSSTDAFEQYF
TRBV4-1	TRBD2	NA	TRBJ2-3	TGCGCCAGCAGCCGTACGACTAGCGGGAGCACAGATACGCAGTATTTT	CASSRTTSGSTDTQYF
TRBV7-8	TRBD2	NA	TRBJ2-2	TGTGCCAGCAGCTTAGGGCGGGAGGCCGGGGAGCTGTTTTTT	CASSLGREAGELFF
TRBV19	NA	once	TRBJ1-1	TGTGCCAGTAGGCACCCCGGACAGCGTGGTACTGAAGCTTTCTTT	CASRHPGQRGTEAFF
TRBV7-2	NA	NA	TRBJ2-2	TGTGCCAGCAGCTATGACGGTGCTACCACCGGGGAGCTGTTTTTT	CASSYDGATTGELFF
TRBV5-1	NA	NA	TRBJ2-7	TGCGCCAGCAGCGATGGTTTGGGGATTTACGAGCAGTACTTC	CASSDGLGIYEQYF
TRBV3-1/TRBV3-2	NA	NA	TRBJ2-5	TGTGCCAGCAGCCAACGAGGCCAAGAGACCCAGTACTTC	CASSQRGQETQYF
TRBV9	TRBD1	NA	TRBJ2-7	TGTGCCAGCAGCGTAACCGGACAGGGGACCTACGAGCAGTACTTC	CASSVTGQGTYEQYF
TRBV4-1	NA	NA	TRBJ2-3	TGCGCCAGCAGCCAAGGGGGCCAGCTCACGCATACGCAGTATTTT	CASSQGGQLTHTQYF
TRBV28	NA	NA	TRBJ1-2	TGTGCCAGCAGTTTAACCGAGGACTATGGCTACACCTTC	CASSLTEDYGYTF
TRBV11-3	NA	NA	TRBJ2-5	TGTGCCAGCAGCTTAGGCAGGGCGGAGACCCAGTACTTC	CASSLGRAETQYF
TRBV15	TRBD2	NA	TRBJ2-5	TGTGCCACCAGCCGGGCGCGGGGGTCCCAGTACTTC	CATSRARGSQYF
TRBV27	TRBD1	NA	TRBJ1-1	TGTGCCAGCAGTCTTCACCCCAGGGGGGTGAACACTGAAGCTTTCTTT	CASSLHPRGVNTEAFF
TRBV19	TRBD1	NA	TRBJ1-2	TGTGCCAGTAGCCTAAAGGACAGGGGAAAAAAGTACACCTTC	CASSLKDRGKKYTF